Listed here are 4 T cell receptor beta chains from one sample, sequenced in a study of control samples from healthy donors and cancer patients. TCRdb keeps only in-frame clones here, not all; method: immunoSEQ multiplex PCR. The data hold 60,000 to 85,000 clones, with 92% observed a single time. Sequencing used blood. The receptors here all came from a woman aged 55-69 years in good health.

V and J are TRBV4-1 and TRBJ2-1; TRBD2 matches 11 bases. V trimming: 5 bases; J trimming: 3 bases; junction bases outside the gene matches: 9. The CDR3 sequence is 17 residues long. Germline V gives CDR1 MGHRA, CDR2 YSYEKL. DNA for the CDR3: TGCGCCAGCAGCTCCCGACTAGCGGGAAGGAACTACAATGAGCAGTTCTTC. Translating it yields CASSSRLAGRNYNEQFF.

The rearrangement joins TRBV28 to TRBJ1-6, with D possibly matching TRBD1 (6 bases). The V gene lost 6 bases and the J gene lost 6 bases, with 9 bases spanning the gap. In germline, CDR1 is MDHEN, CDR2 SYDVKM. The CDR3 runs 13 residues. The chain's CDR3 is CASRGGGNSPLHF. CDR3 DNA: TGTGCCAGCAGGGGAGGGGGTAATTCACCCCTCCACTTT.

The chain employs TRBV2 and TRBJ1-5; possible D gene TRBD1, 5 bases. The V end lost 4 bases, the J end lost 4 bases, and 14 bases lay between the germline ends. Per the germline V gene, CDR1 is SNHLY and CDR2 is FYNNEI. The CDR3 extends over 15 amino acids. The CDR3 protein is CASSATTERNQPQHF. CDR3 DNA sequence: TGTGCCAGCAGTGCTACGACAGAGCGTAATCAGCCCCAGCATTTT.

The genes are TRBV12-3 or TRBV12-4 and TRBJ2-3; D call uncertain. The CDR3 sequence is 13 residues long. Deletions cut 7 bases from V and 4 bases from J, with 12 bases between. CDR3 sequence (DNA): TGTGCCAGCACTCTTCAGATAGCAGATACGCAGTATTTT. As protein: CASTLQIADTQYF.